The clone carrying this T cell receptor beta chain was seen only once. No antigen is known for it. The germline V gene has CDR1 SQVTM and CDR2 ANQGSEA. The V gene lost 4 bases and the J gene lost 0 bases, with 16 bases spanning the gap. The CDR3 is made up of 15 amino acids. These data originate in a study of graft-versus-host responses after intestinal transplantation. Study-wide context: The transplants performed in recipients were multivisceral, liver-intestinal, or isolated intestinal. The recipients all started with anti-thymocyte globulin induction and then took tacrolimus and steroids for 3 to 4 years.

Whole-study results and caveats: Maximum circulating GvH clone levels tracked with early post-transplant HvG decreases. In recipient marrow, GvH clones were found, and some appeared first in ileum or blood.

Profiling relied on immunoSEQ multiplex PCR, and the TCRdb table lists in-frame clones only, not all of them. Counted here are about 130,000 clones, around nine tenths occurring once; the ten biggest clones make up roughly 0.16%. The chain uses TRBV29-1 and TRBJ2-7, with TRBD1 as a possible D gene (7 bases). The specimen was unstimulated CD4+ T cells sorted from spleen or lymph node cells, collected before intestinal transplant. This receptor was identified in a human donor who received an intestinal transplant. The CDR3 DNA is TGCAGCGTTGGCGTCTCAGGGGGGAGCTCCTACGAGCAGTACTTC. This sequence encodes CSVGVSGGSSYEQYF.